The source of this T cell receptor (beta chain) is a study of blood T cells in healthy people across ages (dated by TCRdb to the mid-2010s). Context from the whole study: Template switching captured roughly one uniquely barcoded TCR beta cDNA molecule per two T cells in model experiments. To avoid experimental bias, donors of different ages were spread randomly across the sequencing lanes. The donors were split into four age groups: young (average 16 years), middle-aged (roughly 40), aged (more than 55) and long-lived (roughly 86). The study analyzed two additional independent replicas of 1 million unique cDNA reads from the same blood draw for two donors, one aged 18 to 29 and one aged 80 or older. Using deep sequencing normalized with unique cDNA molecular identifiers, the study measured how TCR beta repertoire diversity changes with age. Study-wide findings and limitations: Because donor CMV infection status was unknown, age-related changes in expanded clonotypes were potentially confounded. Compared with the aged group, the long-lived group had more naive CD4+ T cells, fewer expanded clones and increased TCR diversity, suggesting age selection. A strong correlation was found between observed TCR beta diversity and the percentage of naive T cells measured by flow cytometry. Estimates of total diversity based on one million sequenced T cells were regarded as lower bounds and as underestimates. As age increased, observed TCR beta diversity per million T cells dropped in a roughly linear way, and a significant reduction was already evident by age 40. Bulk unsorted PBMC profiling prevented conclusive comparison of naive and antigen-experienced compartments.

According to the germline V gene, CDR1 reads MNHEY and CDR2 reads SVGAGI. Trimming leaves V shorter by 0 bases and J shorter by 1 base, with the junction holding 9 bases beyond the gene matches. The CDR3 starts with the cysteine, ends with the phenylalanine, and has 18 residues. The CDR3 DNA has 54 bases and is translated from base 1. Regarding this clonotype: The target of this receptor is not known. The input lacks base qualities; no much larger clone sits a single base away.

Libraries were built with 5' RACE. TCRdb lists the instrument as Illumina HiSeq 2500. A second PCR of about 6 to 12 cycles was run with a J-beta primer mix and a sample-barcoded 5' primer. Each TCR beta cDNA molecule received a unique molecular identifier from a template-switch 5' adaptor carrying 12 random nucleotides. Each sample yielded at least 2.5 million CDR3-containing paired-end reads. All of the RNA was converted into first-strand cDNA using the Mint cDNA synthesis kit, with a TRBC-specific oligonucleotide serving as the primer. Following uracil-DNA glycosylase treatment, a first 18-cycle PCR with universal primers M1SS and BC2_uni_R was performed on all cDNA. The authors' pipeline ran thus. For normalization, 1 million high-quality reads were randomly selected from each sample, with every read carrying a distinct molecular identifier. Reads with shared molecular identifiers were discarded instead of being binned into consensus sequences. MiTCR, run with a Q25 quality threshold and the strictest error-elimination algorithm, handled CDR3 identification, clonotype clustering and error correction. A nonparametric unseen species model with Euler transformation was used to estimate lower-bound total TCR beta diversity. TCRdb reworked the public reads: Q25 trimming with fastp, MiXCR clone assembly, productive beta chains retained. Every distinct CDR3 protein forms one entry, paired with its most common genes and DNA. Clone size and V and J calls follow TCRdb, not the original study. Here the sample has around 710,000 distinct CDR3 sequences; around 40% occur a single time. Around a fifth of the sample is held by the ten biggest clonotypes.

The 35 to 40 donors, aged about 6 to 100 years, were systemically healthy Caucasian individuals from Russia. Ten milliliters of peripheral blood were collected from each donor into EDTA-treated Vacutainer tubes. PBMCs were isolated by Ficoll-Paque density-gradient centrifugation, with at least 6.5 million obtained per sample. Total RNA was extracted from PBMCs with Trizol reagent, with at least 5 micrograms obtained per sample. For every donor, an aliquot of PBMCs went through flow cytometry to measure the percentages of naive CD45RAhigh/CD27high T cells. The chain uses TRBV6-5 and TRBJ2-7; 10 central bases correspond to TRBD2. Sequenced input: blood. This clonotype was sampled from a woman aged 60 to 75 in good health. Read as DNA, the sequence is TGTGCCAGCAGTTACTCGACGGCTAGGACTAGCGGATCCTACGAGCAGTACTTC. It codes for CASSYSTARTSGSYEQYF.